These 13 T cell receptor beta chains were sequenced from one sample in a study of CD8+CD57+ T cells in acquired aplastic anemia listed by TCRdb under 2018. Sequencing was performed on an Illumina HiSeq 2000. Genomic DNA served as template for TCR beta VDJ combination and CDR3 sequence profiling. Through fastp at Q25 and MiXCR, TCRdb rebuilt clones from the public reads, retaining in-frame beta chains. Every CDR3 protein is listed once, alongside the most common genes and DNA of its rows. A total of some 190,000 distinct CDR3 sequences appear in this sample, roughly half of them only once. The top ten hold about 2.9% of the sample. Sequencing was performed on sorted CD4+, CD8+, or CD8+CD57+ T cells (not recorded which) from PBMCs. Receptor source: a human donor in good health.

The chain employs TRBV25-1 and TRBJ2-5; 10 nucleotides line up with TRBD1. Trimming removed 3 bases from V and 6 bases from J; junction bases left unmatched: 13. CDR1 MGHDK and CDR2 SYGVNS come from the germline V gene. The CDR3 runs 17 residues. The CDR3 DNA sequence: TGTGCCAGCAGTGATGCCCTTCCGGGACAGGGGTGGAAGACCCAGTACTTC. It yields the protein CASSDALPGQGWKTQYF.

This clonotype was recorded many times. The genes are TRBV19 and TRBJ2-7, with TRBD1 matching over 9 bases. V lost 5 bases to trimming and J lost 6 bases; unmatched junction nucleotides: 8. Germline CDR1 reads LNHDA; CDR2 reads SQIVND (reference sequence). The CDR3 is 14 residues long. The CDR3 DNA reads TGTGCCAGTAGTGCCCGGGACAGGGAGGCCGAGCAGTACTTC. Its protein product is CASSARDREAEQYF.

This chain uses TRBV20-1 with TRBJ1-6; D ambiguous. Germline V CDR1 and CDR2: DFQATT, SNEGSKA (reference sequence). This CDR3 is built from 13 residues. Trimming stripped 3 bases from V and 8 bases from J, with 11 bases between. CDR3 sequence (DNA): TGCAGTGCTAGTAAGGATAGGGATTCACCCCTCCACTTT. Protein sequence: CSASKDRDSPLHF.

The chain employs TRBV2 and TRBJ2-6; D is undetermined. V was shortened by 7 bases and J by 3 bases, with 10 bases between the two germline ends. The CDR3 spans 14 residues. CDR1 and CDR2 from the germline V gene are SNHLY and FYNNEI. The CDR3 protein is CASMTLHGANVLTF. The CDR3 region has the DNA TGTGCCAGCATGACTCTGCATGGGGCCAACGTCCTGACTTTC.

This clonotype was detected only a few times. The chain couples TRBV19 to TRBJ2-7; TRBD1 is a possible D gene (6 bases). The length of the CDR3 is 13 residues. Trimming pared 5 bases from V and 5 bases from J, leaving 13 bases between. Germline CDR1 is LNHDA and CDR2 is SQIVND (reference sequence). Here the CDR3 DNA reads TGTGCCAGTAGTGGAGCTTGGGGGCACGAGCAGTACTTC. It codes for CASSGAWGHEQYF.

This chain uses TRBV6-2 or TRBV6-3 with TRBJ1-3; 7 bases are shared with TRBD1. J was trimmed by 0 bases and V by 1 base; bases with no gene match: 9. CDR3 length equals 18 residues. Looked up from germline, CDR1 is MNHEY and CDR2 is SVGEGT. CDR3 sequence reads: CASSYYVRDSLSGNTIYF. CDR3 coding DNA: TGTGCCAGCAGTTACTACGTCAGGGACAGCCTCTCTGGAAACACCATATATTTT.

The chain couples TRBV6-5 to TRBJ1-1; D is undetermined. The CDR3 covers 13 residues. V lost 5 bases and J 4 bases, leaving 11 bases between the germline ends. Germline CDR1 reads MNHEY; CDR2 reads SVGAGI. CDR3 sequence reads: CASSNQRTTEAFF. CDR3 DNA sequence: TGTGCCAGCAGTAACCAGAGGACCACTGAAGCTTTCTTT.

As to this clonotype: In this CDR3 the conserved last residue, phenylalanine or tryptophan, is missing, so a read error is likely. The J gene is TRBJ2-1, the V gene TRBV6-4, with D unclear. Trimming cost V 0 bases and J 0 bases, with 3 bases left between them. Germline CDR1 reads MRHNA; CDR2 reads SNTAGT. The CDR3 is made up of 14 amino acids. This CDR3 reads CASSDSLSYNEQFL. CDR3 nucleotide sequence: TGTGCCAGCAGTGACTCACTCTCCTACAATGAGCAGTTCCTC.

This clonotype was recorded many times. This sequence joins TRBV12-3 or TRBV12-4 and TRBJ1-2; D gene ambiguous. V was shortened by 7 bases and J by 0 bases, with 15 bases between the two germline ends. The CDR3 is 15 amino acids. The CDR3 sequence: CASTPAGNSNYGYTF. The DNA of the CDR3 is TGTGCCAGCACCCCGGCGGGGAATTCTAACTATGGCTACACCTTC.

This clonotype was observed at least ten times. CDR3 nucleotide sequence: TGTGCCAGCAGCCCCCGGACTAGCTCCTACGAGCAGTACTTC. This translates into CASSPRTSSYEQYF. The genes are TRBV9 and TRBJ2-7; 7 nucleotides line up with TRBD2. Germline V lookup: CDR1 SGDLS, CDR2 YYNGEE. The CDR3 totals 14 residues. V trimming: 4 bases; J trimming: 0 bases; junction bases outside the gene matches: 4.

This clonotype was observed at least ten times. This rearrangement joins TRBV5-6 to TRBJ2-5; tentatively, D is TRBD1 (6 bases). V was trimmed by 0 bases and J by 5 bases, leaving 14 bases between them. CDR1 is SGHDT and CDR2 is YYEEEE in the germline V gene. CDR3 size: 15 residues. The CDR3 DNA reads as TGTGCCAGCAGCTTGGGAGGGGGTCTGGGGGAGACCCAGTACTTC. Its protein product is CASSLGGGLGETQYF.

The CDR3 sequence is CSFYSGLAGLDEQFF. CDR3 in DNA: TGCAGCTTCTATTCGGGACTAGCGGGACTGGATGAGCAGTTCTTC. This chain joins TRBV29-1 and TRBJ2-1; TRBD2 agrees at 13 bases. CDR3 length: 15 amino acids. With 8 bases clipped from V and 8 bases from J, the junction kept 12 bases outside the gene matches. Germline-derived CDR1 and CDR2 are SQVTM and ANQGSEA.

CDR3 region: CASSSQGGGSYEQYF. In DNA, the CDR3 is TGTGCCAGCAGCTCGCAGGGAGGGGGCTCCTACGAGCAGTACTTC. The V and J genes are TRBV11-2 and TRBJ2-7, with D maybe TRBD2 (7 bases). Germline CDR1 and CDR2: SGHAT and FQNNGV. V was pared by 4 bases and J by 0 bases, with 13 bases between. This CDR3 region has 15 residues.